This T cell receptor (beta chain) was identified during a study of blood T cell repertoires in COVID-19. Study-level information: COVID-19 samples from acute and convalescent phases originated in the United States, Italy and Spain.

This clone appeared a few times. The CDR3 contains 13 residues. Germline V gives CDR1 SGDLS, CDR2 YYNGEE. V was trimmed by 0 bases and J by 7 bases, leaving 8 bases between them. TCRdb's copy holds only in-frame clones and misses some; the assay was immunoSEQ multiplex PCR. The data show roughly 380,000 clones, approximately 89% seen once. The TCR was taken from a woman in her fifties or sixties with COVID-19, enrolled during active disease. The V and J genes are TRBV9 and TRBJ2-1, with D maybe TRBD2 (5 bases). Sequenced input: peripheral blood. This CDR3 reads CASSVATGNEQFF. The CDR3 nucleotides read TGTGCCAGCAGCGTAGCTACGGGGAATGAGCAGTTCTTC.